Below are 21 T cell receptor beta chains sequenced from a single sample in a study of blood T cell repertoires in COVID-19. Profiled with immunoSEQ multiplex PCR; TCRdb holds only in-frame clones, not every one. The sample has 150,000 to 200,000 clones, around 73% seen once. The sample taken for sequencing was PBMCs or T cells enriched from blood (not recorded which). The receptors were sampled from a woman aged 50 to 60 who had recovered from COVID-19.

The genes are TRBV6-1 and TRBJ1-1, with D maybe TRBD1 (5 bases). CDR3 length equals 14 residues. CDR1 and CDR2 from the germline V gene are MNHNS and SASEGT. The V gene lost 2 bases and the J gene lost 7 bases, with 14 bases spanning the gap. The CDR3 loop is CASSEWRGRYEAFF. The DNA for the CDR3 is TGTGCCAGCAGTGAATGGCGGGGACGGTATGAAGCTTTCTTT.

This chain connects TRBV4-3 to TRBJ1-6, with D uncertain. V shed 2 bases and J shed 5 bases, with 7 bases lying between them. This CDR3 spans 14 amino acids. Germline CDR1 LGHNA, CDR2 YSLEER. The CDR3 sequence: CASSQIINNSPLHF. CDR3 DNA: TGCGCCAGCAGCCAAATAATAAATAATTCACCCCTCCACTTT.

This sequence joins TRBV28 and TRBJ1-5; no reliable D call. The CDR3 runs to 16 residues. Trimming stripped 8 bases from V and 1 base from J, with 18 bases between. Per the germline V gene, CDR1 is MDHEN and CDR2 is SYDVKM. The CDR3 bases are TGTGCCAGCTCCATTATGAAGAGGGTAAGCAATCAGCCCCAGCATTTT. Protein: CASSIMKRVSNQPQHF. The whole variable domain, filled in from reference TRBV28 and TRBJ1-5, reads DVKVTQSSRYLVKRTGEKVFLECVQDMDHENMFWYRQDPGLGLRLIYFSYDVKMKEKGDIPEGYSVSREKKERFSLILESASTNQTSMYLCASSIMKRVSNQPQHFGDGTRLSIL.

The table lists this clone with a count of one. Other DNA sequences of this sample code for an identical CDR3. The chain joins TRBV18 to TRBJ1-3, with D unresolved. This CDR3 contains 14 residues. Germline CDR1 reads KGHSH; CDR2 reads LQKENI. Trimming pared 0 bases from V and 7 bases from J, leaving 10 bases between. The CDR3 protein is CASSPPASGNTIYF. The CDR3 DNA sequence: TGTGCCAGCTCACCACCTGCCAGTGGCAACACCATATATTTT.

This clone was found a few times. The chain employs TRBV18 and TRBJ2-1; TRBD2 aligns across 11 bases. The CDR3 is made up of 16 amino acids. Germline V gene data show CDR1 as KGHSH and CDR2 as LQKENI. V lost 0 bases to trimming and J lost 7 bases; unmatched junction nucleotides: 5. As DNA, the CDR3 is TGTGCCAGCTCACCACCTAGCGGGAGGGCCGCGAATGAGCAGTTCTTC. Encoded protein: CASSPPSGRAANEQFF.

This clone showed up just once. The rearrangement links TRBV9 to TRBJ2-1; 10 bases fit TRBD1. This CDR3 contains 14 residues. CDR1 and CDR2 (germline): SGDLS, YYNGEE. V was clipped by 3 bases and J by 8 bases; unmatched bases: 5. The DNA for the CDR3 is TGTGCCAGCAGCGAAGGACAGGGGGGCTATGAGCAGTTCTTC. Encoded protein: CASSEGQGGYEQFF.

The genes are TRBV5-4 and TRBJ1-3; maybe TRBD1 (6 bases). Germline V gene lookup returns CDR1 SGHNT and CDR2 YYREEE (reference sequence). The CDR3 sequence is 14 residues long. The V gene lost 3 bases and the J gene lost 1 base, with 8 bases spanning the gap. The chain's CDR3 is CASSSTGSGNTIYF. CDR3 coding DNA: TGTGCCAGCAGCTCCACAGGGTCTGGAAACACCATATATTTT.

The chain employs TRBV18 and TRBJ1-5; D uncertain. The V and J ends lost 5 bases and 1 base respectively, with 6 bases between them. There are 13 residues in the CDR3. Germline V gene sequence: CDR1 KGHSH, CDR2 LQKENI. CDR3 loop: CASSEQSNQPQHF. In DNA, the CDR3 is TGTGCCAGCTCAGAACAGAGCAATCAGCCCCAGCATTTT. The variable domain in full, with the rest retrieved from reference TRBV18 and TRBJ1-5, is NAGVMQNPRHLVRRRGQEARLRCSPMKGHSHVYWYRQLPEEGLKFMVYLQKENIIDESGMPKERFSAEFPKEGPSILRIQQVVRGDSAAYFCASSEQSNQPQHFGDGTRLSIL.

The chain is built from TRBV2 and TRBJ1-5; 7 nucleotides match TRBD1. The V segment lost 5 bases and the J segment 7 bases; nucleotides outside the gene matches: 11. Germline V CDR1 and CDR2: SNHLY, FYNNEI. CDR3 length: 15 residues. In DNA, the CDR3 is TGTGCCAGCAGTCCTAGACAGGGCCAGGGCCAGCCCCAGCATTTT. Amino acids: CASSPRQGQGQPQHF.

There are a few counts of this clone. V usage is TRBV5-4 and J usage is TRBJ2-1, with 10 bases lining up with TRBD2. The germline V gene has CDR1 SGHNT and CDR2 YYREEE (reference sequence). The CDR3 is 16 amino acids. V was pared by 2 bases and J by 5 bases, with 7 bases of the junction left unmatched. CDR3 region: CASSFGLAEQNNEQFF. In DNA, the CDR3 is TGTGCCAGCAGCTTCGGACTAGCGGAACAAAACAATGAGCAGTTCTTC.

This clone was observed a handful of times. The chain couples TRBV30 to TRBJ2-2; perhaps TRBD2 as D (7 bases). CDR1 is GTSNPN and CDR2 is SVGIG in the germline V gene (reference sequence). CDR3 length: 15 amino acids. V lost 7 bases and J lost 7, with 22 bases in between. In DNA, the CDR3 is TGTGCCTCTAGGGGGGGCTCCCGGTGGGGCGGGGAGCTGTTTTTT. This sequence encodes CASRGGSRWGGELFF.

This clone was detected only once. The J gene is TRBJ2-3, the V gene TRBV4-1; the match to TRBD2 covers 9 bases. The J segment lost 10 bases and the V segment lost 0 bases, leaving 17 bases of the junction unmatched. The length of the CDR3 is 18 residues. CDR1 MGHRA and CDR2 YSYEKL come from the germline V gene. CDR3 sequence (DNA): TGCGCCAGCAGCCAAGAGGCGGCGGGACTAGCCGGATGGAGGGCGCAGTATTTT. Its translation is CASSQEAAGLAGWRAQYF.

The V gene is TRBV12-3 or TRBV12-4, the J gene TRBJ2-1; 8 positions agree with TRBD1. Germline trimming cut 5 bases from V and 8 bases from J; bases unmatched to any gene: 5. The CDR3 extends over 13 amino acids. The CDR3 spells CASSIGQGDEQFF. The CDR3 region has the DNA TGTGCCAGCAGTATTGGACAGGGCGATGAGCAGTTCTTC.

The chain links TRBV18 to TRBJ2-5; D uncertain. The V gene lost 0 bases and the J gene lost 4 bases, with 9 bases spanning the gap. The CDR3 spans 14 residues. CDR1 and CDR2 (germline): KGHSH, LQKENI. In nucleotides, the CDR3 is TGTGCCAGCTCACCACCGCACGGTCTAGAGACCCAGTACTTC. It translates to CASSPPHGLETQYF. Full variable domain (outside the CDR3, taken from reference TRBV18 and TRBJ2-5): NAGVMQNPRHLVRRRGQEARLRCSPMKGHSHVYWYRQLPEEGLKFMVYLQKENIIDESGMPKERFSAEFPKEGPSILRIQQVVRGDSAAYFCASSPPHGLETQYFGPGTRLLVL.

The CDR3 loop is CASSPLTGTGPGNTIYF. The CDR3, as DNA: TGTGCCAGCAGCCCACTCACCGGGACAGGGCCTGGAAACACCATATATTTT. V usage is TRBV7-6 and J usage is TRBJ1-3; TRBD1 matches at 9 bases. CDR3 length equals 17 residues. CDR1 is SGHVS, CDR2 FNYEAQ, per germline. V lost 5 bases to trimming and J lost 2 bases; unmatched junction nucleotides: 10.

This rearrangement joins TRBV7-2 to TRBJ2-1; TRBD1 matches at 10 bases. CDR1 and CDR2 from the germline V gene are SGHTA and FQGNSA. V dropped 3 bases and J dropped 3; count of bases not matched to a gene: 2. This CDR3 is 15 amino acids long. In DNA, the CDR3 is TGTGCCAGCAGCTTGGACAGGGGGTTCTACAATGAGCAGTTCTTC. Translation: CASSLDRGFYNEQFF.

The chain links TRBV2 to TRBJ1-5; D is unresolved. The V end was cut by 4 bases, the J end by 4 bases, with 8 bases between. CDR3 size: 13 residues. In germline, CDR1 is SNHLY, CDR2 FYNNEI. CDR3 residues: CASSVSRNQPQHF. In DNA form, the CDR3 reads TGTGCCAGCAGTGTGTCTAGGAATCAGCCCCAGCATTTT.

This clone was seen once. The germline gene is not matched at one end of the junction; a read error may be the cause. This same CDR3 is encoded by further DNA sequences in the sample. The rearrangement links TRBV14 to TRBJ2-7; D is perhaps TRBD2 (6 bases). Germline CDR1 reads SGHDN; CDR2 reads FVKESK. The CDR3 has 14 residues. CDR3 nucleotide sequence: TGTGCCAGCAGCCAAGACAGCTGGGGGGTCGAGCAATACTTC. Encoded protein: CASSQDSWGVEQYF.

J is TRBJ2-7 and V is TRBV4-1, with 8 bases lining up with TRBD1. J gave up 3 bases and V 4 bases, and 5 bases lay outside the gene matches. The CDR3 sequence is 14 residues long. Germline V gene data show CDR1 as MGHRA and CDR2 as YSYEKL. The CDR3 nucleotides read TGCGCCAGCAGCCTACGGACAGGGAACTACGAGCAGTACTTC. Translation: CASSLRTGNYEQYF.

V usage is TRBV29-1 and J usage is TRBJ2-1, with 11 bases fitting TRBD2. CDR3 length: 15 amino acids. Germline CDR1 is SQVTM and CDR2 is ANQGSEA. Trimming cost V 7 bases and J 9 bases; bases outside gene matches: 14. The CDR3: CSARIRTSGLGEQFF. CDR3 bases: TGCAGCGCGAGAATTAGGACTAGCGGGTTGGGTGAGCAGTTCTTC.

In its sample, this clone was seen a few times. This chain uses TRBV5-6 with TRBJ1-2, with D perhaps TRBD1 (6 bases). There are 13 residues in the CDR3. From germline, CDR1 is SGHDT and CDR2 YYEEEE. V lost 3 bases and J lost 2, with 8 bases in between. Here the CDR3 DNA reads TGTGCCAGCAGCTCGGACAGCAACTATGGCTACACCTTC. It codes for CASSSDSNYGYTF.